Below, 17 T cell receptor beta chains from the same sample are listed, as sequenced in a study of shared clonotypes between healthy human individuals. Produced via immunoSEQ multiplex PCR; TCRdb's table is partial and in-frame only. The sample has about 1 million clones, roughly 70% seen once. Sequenced sample: memory CD4+ T cells sorted from blood. As for subset: CD45RA-negative fraction. The origin of the receptors is a man between 18 and 29 years old in good health.

Only one count was recorded for this clone. The rearrangement uses TRBV7-2 and TRBJ1-4; D unclear. Looked up from germline, CDR1 is SGHTA and CDR2 is FQGNSA. The CDR3 loop spans 15 amino acids. Trimming took off 2 bases at V and 8 bases at J, with 15 bases between the two ends. The CDR3 DNA follows: TGTGCCAGCAGCTTATCTCCAGGCTTTGGAGAAAAACTGTTTTTT. Translating gives CASSLSPGFGEKLFF.

This clone was seen a handful of times. The rearrangement joins TRBV5-1 to TRBJ1-1; D gene uncertain. Germline-derived CDR1 and CDR2 are SGHRS and YFSETQ. V was pared by 0 bases and J by 5 bases, with 8 bases between. This CDR3 has 13 residues. CDR3 region: CASSLGSGTEAFF. CDR3 nucleotide sequence: TGCGCCAGCAGCTTGGGCTCGGGGACTGAAGCTTTCTTT.

The chain has TRBV19 and TRBJ2-7; D ambiguous. V was cut by 1 base and J by 3 bases, with 10 bases left in between. There are 14 residues in the CDR3. Germline V lookup: CDR1 LNHDA, CDR2 SQIVND (reference sequence). The CDR3 DNA reads TGTGCCAGTAGTATAGTTAGAGGAGACTACGAGCAGTACTTC. Translation: CASSIVRGDYEQYF.

The rearrangement links TRBV18 to TRBJ2-7; maybe TRBD2 (6 bases). Germline V gene sequence: CDR1 KGHSH, CDR2 LQKENI. CDR3 length: 14 residues. V was cut by 8 bases and J by 4 bases, with 18 bases left in between. This CDR3 reads CASRPPGESYEQYF. The CDR3 coding sequence is TGTGCCAGCAGGCCCCCGGGAGAGTCATACGAGCAGTACTTC.

The chain is built from TRBV19 and TRBJ1-1; D might be TRBD1 (6 bases). V gave up 7 bases and J gave up 0 bases, with 21 bases separating them. Germline CDR1 is LNHDA and CDR2 is SQIVND (reference sequence). This CDR3 has 17 amino acids. CDR3 sequence: CASTYFGVGQMNTEAFF. In nucleotides, the CDR3 is TGTGCCAGTACCTACTTTGGCGTAGGACAGATGAACACTGAAGCTTTCTTT.

This clone occurred a few times. The chain joins TRBV7-2 to TRBJ2-7; 13 bases line up with TRBD2. CDR1 is SGHTA, CDR2 FQGNSA, per germline. The V segment lost 5 bases and the J segment 4 bases; nucleotides outside the gene matches: 5. The CDR3 is 15 residues long. This chain's CDR3 is CASSRTSGSGYEQYF. The CDR3 region has the DNA TGTGCCAGCAGCAGGACTAGCGGGAGCGGGTACGAGCAGTACTTC.

The V call is TRBV6-5, the J call TRBJ2-1; 12 nucleotides line up with TRBD2. The germline gives CDR1 MNHEY, CDR2 SVGAGI. Unmatched junction bases numbered 7, after V lost 10 bases and J lost 9 bases. This CDR3 has 13 amino acids. CDR3 residues: CAIQGLAGTEQFF. CDR3 in DNA: TGTGCCATCCAGGGACTAGCGGGTACTGAGCAGTTCTTC.

This clone was seen just once. This chain connects TRBV15 to TRBJ2-2; 7 bases line up with TRBD1. With V trimmed by 5 bases and J by 2 bases, 2 bases remained unmatched. The CDR3 is made up of 14 amino acids. The germline V gene has CDR1 LNHNV and CDR2 YYDKDF (reference sequence). CDR3 DNA sequence: TGTGCCACCAGCCGGGACAGTAACACCGGGGAGCTGTTTTTT. Protein sequence: CATSRDSNTGELFF.

The gene calls are TRBV6-1 and TRBJ2-7; tentative D call: TRBD2 (5 bases). The CDR3 spans 12 residues. Germline V gives CDR1 MNHNS, CDR2 SASEGT. The ends were cut back, 5 bases at V and 5 bases at J, with 10 bases in the middle. CDR3 DNA: TGTGCCAGCAGTCTGAGGGAGAACGAGCAGTACTTC. It encodes CASSLRENEQYF.

Details on this clone: Germline and junction disagree at one end, which may indicate a read error. The V gene is TRBV7-7, the J gene TRBJ2-3, with a weak D call TRBD2 (6 bases). The CDR3 is 15 amino acids. CDR1 is SSHAT and CDR2 is FNYEAQ in the germline V gene (reference sequence). Written as DNA, the CDR3 is TGTGCTAGCAGCTCCGTCGCGGGGCCCGCAGATACGCAGTATTTT. Its protein is CASSSVAGPADTQYF.

This clone was counted a single time. The chain couples TRBV5-1 to TRBJ2-5; D possibly corresponds to TRBD2 (6 bases). V gave up 6 bases and J gave up 11 bases, with 23 bases separating them. The CDR3 has 14 amino acids. In germline, CDR1 is SGHRS, CDR2 YFSETQ. CDR3 sequence reads: CASNRDSSKREQYF. Written as DNA, the CDR3 is TGCGCCAGCAACCGGGACTCCTCTAAGAGGGAGCAGTACTTC.

This chain connects TRBV6-1 to TRBJ2-7, with D perhaps matching TRBD1 (8 bases). CDR3 length: 14 amino acids. The V gene's germline CDR1 is MNHNS and CDR2 SASEGT. The V and J ends lost 8 bases and 1 base respectively, with 15 bases between them. CDR3 amino acids: CASLLQGGSYEQYF. Written as DNA, the CDR3 is TGTGCCAGCCTATTACAGGGGGGGTCCTACGAGCAGTACTTC.

The J gene is TRBJ2-1, the V gene TRBV18, with 10 bases fitting TRBD2. Germline V gene lookup returns CDR1 KGHSH and CDR2 LQKENI. The V gene end was trimmed by 0 bases and the J gene end by 8 bases; junction bases not matched to a gene: 7. CDR3 size: 16 residues. Written as DNA, the CDR3 is TGTGCCAGCTCACCACCCGGTAGCGGGGGGTTCTATGAGCAGTTCTTC. Translated, it gives CASSPPGSGGFYEQFF.

This clone has ten or more counts. The chain couples TRBV10-2 to TRBJ2-2, with 9 bases fitting TRBD2. V dropped 6 bases and J dropped 6; count of bases not matched to a gene: 5. The CDR3 contains 14 residues. The germline gives CDR1 WSHSY, CDR2 SAAADI. The CDR3 is CASREAGGPGELFF. The CDR3 DNA is TGCGCCAGCAGGGAAGCGGGGGGCCCCGGGGAGCTGTTTTTT.

CDR3 amino acids: CASSLYRDEKLFF. Here the CDR3 DNA reads TGTGCCAGCAGCTTATACAGGGATGAAAAACTGTTTTTT. This chain links TRBV11-2 with TRBJ1-4; perhaps TRBD1 as D (6 bases). From germline, CDR1 is SGHAT and CDR2 FQNNGV. The CDR3 extends over 13 amino acids. V lost 2 bases to trimming and J lost 6 bases, with 7 bases between them.

V is TRBV19 and J is TRBJ2-3; D gene ambiguous. The germline V gene encodes CDR1 LNHDA and CDR2 SQIVND (reference sequence). Trimming removed 3 bases at V and 1 base at J, with 5 bases between. This CDR3 has 13 amino acids. The CDR3 sequence is CASSISRTDTQYF. The CDR3 DNA is TGTGCCAGTAGTATTTCTCGCACAGATACGCAGTATTTT.

The chain employs TRBV10-3 and TRBJ2-3; 12 bases agree with TRBD2. J was trimmed by 2 bases and V by 7 bases; bases with no gene match: 4. The CDR3 length is 15 residues. The V gene's germline CDR1 is ENHRY and CDR2 SYGVKD. The CDR3 region is CAIKLAGGTTDTQYF. CDR3 sequence (DNA): TGTGCCATCAAGCTAGCGGGAGGGACCACAGATACGCAGTATTTT.